What follows describes a single T cell receptor (beta chain). This clone was seen only once. No antigen is known for it. It has no much larger one-base neighbor in the sample; base qualities were not kept. From its cysteine to its phenylalanine, the CDR3 spans 15 amino acids. The DNA shown is the 45-base CDR3, in frame from base 1. The germline V gene supplies CDR1 KGHSH and CDR2 LQKENI. The time point label, read with the paper, signifies: cycle 4 day 1 (C4D1), after 6 weeks of nivolumab. All trial patients had relapsed after autologous stem cell transplantation, with cohorts A, B and C differing in prior brentuximab vedotin exposure. CD4+ T cells were purified from thawed PBMCs by magnetic negative selection with a Miltenyi CD4+ T cell isolation kit. The trial cohort was composed of roughly 60 patients with relapsed/refractory classical Hodgkin lymphoma, for whom complete response, partial response or progressive disease was recorded as best overall response. In the multi-cohort phase II CheckMate 205 trial, trial patients received single-agent nivolumab. Best overall response was determined by an independent review committee according to the 2007 International Working Group response criteria. PBMCs from the trial were collected at three points: immediately before nivolumab initiation (C1D1), and during therapy at cycle 2 day 1 and cycle 4 day 1. Peripheral blood was collected in 8 mL Vacutainer Cell Preparation Tubes, from which PBMCs were isolated by centrifugation and then cryopreserved. Purified CD4+ and CD8+ fractions were prepared only for cases where an additional PBMC sample was available. On LS columns in a quadroMACS separator, the magnetically labelled cells were depleted, and the flow-through was collected as the purified fraction.

The Qiagen DNeasy kit was used to extract genomic DNA both from unsorted PBMCs and from the negatively selected CD4+ and CD8+ fractions. TCR beta CDR3 regions were subjected to amplification by immunoSEQ multiplex PCR with primers that anneal to V and J segments. A synthetic immune receptor repertoire was used to minimize amplification bias, and any remaining bias was removed computationally after sequencing. As for how the authors treated the data: Repertoire diversity was quantified as the Shannon entropy index using custom Python scripts. The unsorted, CD4+ and CD8+ repertoires were each analyzed separately, with the exception of combined analyses, where CD4+ and CD8+ sequences were merged in silico. Clonal expansion was defined as at least a 2-fold frequency increase after treatment relative to C1D1, with a pseudocount of 0.5 for undetected baseline clones. Clones with 0 or 1 copy at C1D1 were classified as singleton clones, and clones with 2 or more copies were classified as non-singleton clones. Clones expanded in unsorted samples were annotated as CD4+, CD8+ or unknown by matching protein sequences in sorted samples from the same patient. Wilcoxon tests on paired samples were used to test changes in diversity from C1D1 to C4D1. Not all clones reach the TCRdb copy of this immuneACCESS table, which keeps in-frame sequences only. Checked studies attribute under half of the gap to unresolved V genes and leave the rest unexplained. D and trimming come from the DNA, and the V and J calls and clone size come from that table. Present in this sample are roughly 29,000 clones, more than 80% of which were seen just once. In total, the top ten clones hold approximately 2.6% of the sample.

The data were taken from a study of PD-1 blockade in classical Hodgkin lymphoma (TCRdb year 2020). About the full investigation: Nivolumab dosing was 3 mg/kg intravenously every 2 weeks, continuing until either disease progression or unacceptable toxicity. To define a peripheral blood immune signature of response to PD-1 blockade in classical Hodgkin lymphoma, the study combined TCR beta sequencing with CyTOF.

What the study reported, not specific to this receptor: Diversity was lower in patients who began nivolumab less than 1 year after ASCT, so these patients were left out of later analyses to avoid confounding by immune reconstitution. Baseline diversity similar to that of newly diagnosed patients was observed in trial patients achieving complete response, whereas significantly lower diversity was observed in partial responders and progressors. Newly diagnosed patients were reported to have lower baseline TCR diversity than healthy donors, and relapsed/refractory patients were reported to have lower baseline TCR diversity still. Only a single clinical trial cohort was studied, and what caused the repertoire differences, possibly disease activity or prior therapy, remained undefined. By C4D1, a significant rise was seen in CD4+ TCR diversity but not in CD8+ TCR diversity (p=0.0027 vs p=0.16), and the rise was most apparent among complete responders (p=0.02).

The sample here was CD4+ T cells from blood, taken before the fourth cycle of nivolumab. The receptor comes from a human donor with classical Hodgkin lymphoma. This chain joins TRBV18 to TRBJ2-5, with 8 middle bases fitting TRBD2. The DNA end is more similar to TRBJ2-7, so the J call may be wrong. The sequenced DNA: TGTGCCAGCTCACCACGACTAGCGAGGGCTGCCGAGCAGTACTTC. Its protein product is CASSPRLARAAEQYF.